This T cell receptor (beta chain) was captured by sequencing in a study of blood T cell repertoires in COVID-19 (TCRdb year 2020). Turning to the overall study: Samples from collaborators originated in the United States, Italy and Spain and spanned both the acute and convalescent phases of COVID-19. The prospective study material was composed of cDNA or gDNA derived from T cells, B-cell-depleted T cells, or PBMCs. Deeply sampled blood TCRbeta repertoires from subjects exposed to, actively infected with, or recovered from COVID-19 were included in the dataset. The repertoires were released in a freely available public database intended as a resource for research on the immune response to SARS-CoV-2. Samples were obtained from the ongoing ImmuneRACE study (first 160 participants) and from over a thousand subjects provided by 6 global collaborators. Sample metadata almost always included a de-identified subject ID, COVID-19 status, age in years and sex. HLA class I and class II types, where available, came from metadata supplied by the sample provider rather than from assay-based typing.

Each collaborating institution followed its own protocols to collect whole blood in K2EDTA tubes. For TCRbeta analysis, collaborators shipped samples as frozen whole blood, isolated PBMCs, or DNA extracted from either of those sample types. What the work shows at the level of the full study, not this receptor alone: Clinical and demographic metadata were provided uncurated, with the amount varying by source and participant.

TCRbeta CDR3 regions were amplified from genomic DNA using the immunoSEQ Assay, a bias-controlled multiplex PCR. The study's processing was this. The number of nucleated cells in each sample was estimated by amplification of reference gene primers within the assay. Sequence reads were collapsed and filtered to measure the absolute abundance of every unique TCRbeta CDR3 rearrangement. For each sample, productive Simpson clonality was calculated as the square root of Simpson's diversity index across productive rearrangements. The table comes from immuneACCESS by way of TCRdb, which keeps in-frame sequences with V and J called. Part of the clones is missing from these tables; in studies checked, under half for an unresolved V gene and the rest for unknown reasons. V and J calls and clone size are as listed in that table; D and trimming were resolved from the DNA. For this sample there are roughly 80,000 clones; about 87% appear just once. The top ten clones comprise approximately 9.7% of the sample.

About this clone: Its antigen is still unknown. No clone much larger than this one lies a single base away; base qualities are absent.

This sequence was found in a human donor in a cohort sampled during active COVID-19. What was sequenced was peripheral blood.

The bases are TGTGCCATCAGTGACGTCACAGGGGCTGGCAGAGATACGCAGTATTTT. Its coded protein is CAISDVTGAGRDTQYF. The chain couples TRBV10-3 to TRBJ2-3; 7 of the junction bases match TRBD1. Ends trimmed: V by 3 bases, J by 5 bases; bases unmatched to a gene: 11. From the cysteine up to the phenylalanine, the CDR3 has a length of 16 residues. Just the 48-base CDR3 DNA is kept, in frame starting at base 1. The germline V gene provides CDR1 ENHRY and CDR2 SYGVKD.